These 21 T cell receptor beta chains share one sample of origin, sequenced in a study of blood T cell repertoires in COVID-19. The assay was immunoSEQ multiplex PCR, and TCRdb's table has in-frame clones only and misses some. Of some 330,000 clones listed, roughly 90% are singletons. The specimen sequenced was peripheral blood. Every receptor here comes from a woman between 50 and 59 years old with active or convalescent COVID-19.

V is TRBV5-1 and J is TRBJ2-3; D call uncertain. The germline CDR1 and CDR2 sequences are SGHRS and YFSETQ. Trimming cost V 6 bases and J 4 bases, with 12 bases left between them. The CDR3 loop spans 13 amino acids. Here the CDR3 reads CASTRSVADTQYF. The CDR3 DNA follows: TGCGCCAGCACCCGTTCAGTGGCAGATACGCAGTATTTT.

The chain uses TRBV9 and TRBJ2-5, with TRBD2 identical over 9 bases. CDR1 SGDLS and CDR2 YYNGEE come from the germline V gene. The V gene end was trimmed by 4 bases and the J gene end by 4 bases; junction bases not matched to a gene: 8. This CDR3 contains 15 residues. The CDR3 spells CASSTQGAGGETQYF. The CDR3 DNA reads as TGTGCCAGCAGCACCCAAGGAGCGGGGGGAGAGACCCAGTACTTC. Full variable domain (rest looked up from reference TRBV9 and TRBJ2-5): DSGVTQTPKHLITATGQRVTLRCSPRSGDLSVYWYQQSLDQGLQFLIQYYNGEERAKGNILERFSAQQFPDLHSELNLSSLELGDSALYFCASSTQGAGGETQYFGPGTRLLVL.

As to this clone: Mismatch with germline at one junction end may stem from a read error. This rearrangement joins TRBV7-7 to TRBJ2-7; 8 positions agree with TRBD1. The CDR3 contains 15 residues. Germline CDR1 is SSHAT and CDR2 is FNYEAQ (reference sequence). As DNA, the CDR3 is TGTGCTAGCAGCTTAGCCCAGGGGGCAACGTACGAGCAGTACTTC. As protein: CASSLAQGATYEQYF.

The V and J genes are TRBV6-5 and TRBJ2-5, with no clear D. This CDR3 has 14 amino acids. Germline V gene data show CDR1 as MNHEY and CDR2 as SVGAGI. V was shortened by 2 bases and J by 2 bases, with 9 bases between the two germline ends. The CDR3 loop is CASSYTAVQETQYF. The CDR3 nucleotides read TGTGCCAGCAGTTACACAGCCGTTCAAGAGACCCAGTACTTC.

This chain joins TRBV28 and TRBJ2-7; 9 bases match TRBD1. This CDR3 is built from 15 residues. V gave up 6 bases and J gave up 3 bases; unmatched junction bases: 9. Germline V gene lookup returns CDR1 MDHEN and CDR2 SYDVKM. CDR3 nucleotides: TGTGCCAGCAGAGGGACCGGGACAGGGCACTACGAGCAGTACTTC. Its protein product is CASRGTGTGHYEQYF.

This sequence joins TRBV13 and TRBJ1-1; 8 bases are shared with TRBD1. This CDR3 region has 15 residues. V lost 4 bases, J lost 0 bases, and 4 bases stayed unmatched. Looked up from germline, CDR1 is PRHDT and CDR2 is FYEKMQ (reference sequence). In DNA, the CDR3 is TGTGCCAGCAGCTCAAACAGGGGGTTGAACACTGAAGCTTTCTTT. This gives the protein CASSSNRGLNTEAFF. Full variable domain (missing parts from reference TRBV13 and TRBJ1-1): AAGVIQSPRHLIKEKRETATLKCYPIPRHDTVYWYQQGPGQDPQFLISFYEKMQSDKGSIPDRFSAQQFSDYHSELNMSSLELGDSALYFCASSSNRGLNTEAFFGQGTRLTVV.

The rearrangement links TRBV4-1 to TRBJ2-3; possible D gene TRBD1, 7 bases. This CDR3 has 15 amino acids. Per germline, CDR1 MGHRA and CDR2 YSYEKL. The V end lost 5 bases, the J end lost 0 bases, and 12 bases lay between the germline ends. For the CDR3, the DNA is TGCGCCAGCAGCGCGGGGACAGCTAGCACAGATACGCAGTATTTT. Translation gives CASSAGTASTDTQYF.

The chain has TRBV7-2 and TRBJ1-1; D remains unclear. The CDR3 runs 15 residues. In germline, CDR1 is SGHTA, CDR2 FQGNSA. Trimming left V 3 bases short and J 1 base short, with 12 bases between. The CDR3 loop reads CASSFGRIRNTEAFF. The CDR3 nucleotides read TGTGCCAGCAGCTTTGGCAGGATTAGGAACACTGAAGCTTTCTTT.

V is TRBV30 and J is TRBJ2-5; TRBD1 is a possible D gene (5 bases). Germline V gene data show CDR1 as GTSNPN and CDR2 as SVGIG (reference sequence). The length of the CDR3 is 13 residues. The ends were cut back, 4 bases at V and 5 bases at J, with 14 bases in the middle. This CDR3 is CAWTGQGPETQYF. In DNA form, the CDR3 reads TGTGCCTGGACAGGCCAGGGCCCGGAGACCCAGTACTTC. The entire variable domain, with the rest obtained from reference TRBV30 and TRBJ2-5, is as follows: SQTIHQWPATLVQPVGSPLSLECTVEGTSNPNLYWYRQAAGRGLQLLFYSVGIGQISSEVPQNLSASRPQDRQFILSSKKLLLSDSGFYLCAWTGQGPETQYFGPGTRLLVL.

V is TRBV2 and J is TRBJ1-2; unclear D gene. CDR3 size: 10 residues. V lost 3 bases and J 12 bases, leaving 8 bases between the germline ends. The germline V gene encodes CDR1 SNHLY and CDR2 FYNNEI. CDR3 protein: CASSEAAHTF. The CDR3 region has the DNA TGTGCCAGCAGTGAGGCAGCGCACACCTTC.

The gene calls are TRBV7-2 and TRBJ2-7; TRBD2 matches at 8 bases. With 5 bases clipped from V and 0 bases from J, the junction kept 6 bases outside the gene matches. Germline CDR1 and CDR2: SGHTA and FQGNSA. This CDR3 spans 15 amino acids. CDR3 protein: CASSQYGGASYEQYF. CDR3 nucleotides: TGTGCCAGCAGCCAATACGGGGGGGCCTCCTACGAGCAGTACTTC.

This sequence joins TRBV6-6 and TRBJ1-6; 8 positions match TRBD1. The CDR3 totals 18 residues. Germline loops: CDR1 MNHNY, CDR2 SVGAGI (reference sequence). The V gene end was trimmed by 5 bases and the J gene end by 6 bases; junction bases not matched to a gene: 15. In DNA, the CDR3 is TGTGCCAGCAGTCGTACAAGAGACAGGGGCCCGGCTAATTCACCCCTCCACTTT. This translates into CASSRTRDRGPANSPLHF.

This rearrangement joins TRBV5-5 to TRBJ1-2, with TRBD1 identical over 9 bases. In germline, CDR1 is SGHKS, CDR2 YYEKEE (reference sequence). V gave up 1 base and J gave up 5 bases; unmatched junction bases: 12. The CDR3 has 17 residues. The CDR3 region is CASSLIMTGGSVYGYTF. The CDR3 DNA sequence: TGTGCCAGCAGCTTGATTATGACAGGGGGATCTGTATATGGCTACACCTTC. Looking up the rest from reference TRBV5-5 and TRBJ1-2 gives the full variable domain: DAGVTQSPTHLIKTRGQQVTLRCSPISGHKSVSWYQQVLGQGPQFIFQYYEKEERGRGNFPDRFSARQFPNYSSELNVNALLLGDSALYLCASSLIMTGGSVYGYTFGSGTRLTVV.

The J gene is TRBJ1-6, the V gene TRBV20-1, with 8 nucleotides matching TRBD1. Trimming took 3 bases from V and 7 from J; bases not matched to a gene: 5. This CDR3 has 14 residues. Germline V gene lookup returns CDR1 DFQATT and CDR2 SNEGSKA (reference sequence). The CDR3 region has the DNA TGCAGTGCTAGTTTGGGGGACAGGAATTCACCCCTCCACTTT. It codes for CSASLGDRNSPLHF.

This clone was observed once. The gene calls are TRBV3-1 (or the pseudogene TRBV3-2) and TRBJ1-2; D may be TRBD1 (5 bases). CDR1 is LGHDT, CDR2 YNNKEL, per germline (reference sequence). The CDR3 runs 14 residues. Trimming pared 0 bases from V and 1 base from J, leaving 6 bases between. CDR3 loop: CASSQETVNYGYTF. The CDR3 DNA follows: TGTGCCAGCAGCCAAGAGACAGTTAACTATGGCTACACCTTC.

The chain employs TRBV6-6 and TRBJ2-7; tentative D call: TRBD1 (6 bases). Germline lookup yields CDR1 MNHNY and CDR2 SVGAGI (reference sequence). CDR3 length: 14 amino acids. Trimming removed 7 bases from V and 1 base from J, with 14 bases in between. Here the CDR3 reads CASKLGAGSYEQYF. In nucleotides, the CDR3 is TGTGCCAGCAAGTTGGGGGCGGGTTCCTACGAGCAGTACTTC.

J is TRBJ1-4 and V is TRBV28; 7 positions match TRBD1. CDR3 length: 16 amino acids. The V segment lost 2 bases and the J segment 8 bases; nucleotides outside the gene matches: 11. From germline, CDR1 is MDHEN and CDR2 SYDVKM. CDR3 in DNA: TGTGCCAGCAGTTTAACTACAGGGGCTGGGGGAGAAAAACTGTTTTTT. Protein product: CASSLTTGAGGEKLFF.

V usage is TRBV4-1 and J usage is TRBJ1-1; TRBD1 aligns across 7 bases. The germline V gene encodes CDR1 MGHRA and CDR2 YSYEKL. V shed 4 bases and J 2 bases; nucleotides not matched to a gene: 7. The CDR3 runs to 15 residues. The CDR3 sequence is CASSPQQGINTEAFF. The CDR3 DNA reads as TGCGCCAGCAGCCCTCAACAGGGGATAAACACTGAAGCTTTCTTT.

This clone was seen once. This chain joins TRBV19 and TRBJ2-3; 10 bases line up with TRBD2. This CDR3 is 16 amino acids long. Germline-derived CDR1 and CDR2 are LNHDA and SQIVND (reference sequence). Trimming cost V 5 bases and J 3 bases; bases outside gene matches: 8. The DNA for the CDR3 is TGTGCCAGTAGTGCCCTACTAGCGGGATTAACAGATACGCAGTATTTT. It is translated as CASSALLAGLTDTQYF.

The chain joins TRBV7-9 to TRBJ1-1; D unclear. V was pared by 8 bases and J by 1 base, with 11 bases between. CDR3 length: 13 residues. Germline CDR1 SEHNR, CDR2 FQNEAQ (reference sequence). CDR3 DNA: TGTGCCAGCTCCCGACTGGCGAACACTGAAGCTTTCTTT. It encodes CASSRLANTEAFF.

This clone was recorded a few times. The genes are TRBV18 and TRBJ2-4; D may be TRBD1 (6 bases). V lost 1 base and J lost 5, with 9 bases in between. CDR3 length equals 14 residues. Germline CDR1 KGHSH, CDR2 LQKENI. CDR3 nucleotide sequence: TGTGCCAGCTCACCACGGGCAGGGGAAAACATTCAGTACTTC. The encoded protein is CASSPRAGENIQYF. The whole variable domain, filled in from reference TRBV18 and TRBJ2-4, reads NAGVMQNPRHLVRRRGQEARLRCSPMKGHSHVYWYRQLPEEGLKFMVYLQKENIIDESGMPKERFSAEFPKEGPSILRIQQVVRGDSAAYFCASSPRAGENIQYFGAGTRLSVL.